A selection of T cell receptor beta chains follows, all from one sample in a study of cytomegalovirus exposure and HLA in healthy donors. Produced via immunoSEQ multiplex PCR; TCRdb's table is partial and in-frame only. The sample yields 70,000 to 90,000 clones, 65% to 85% seen once. Sample: PBMCs. These receptors were taken from a man aged 55 to 70 in good health and CMV-seropositive. CDR3s include the opening cysteine and the closing phenylalanine or tryptophan. Fields, in order: V gene, J gene, D gene, clone size, CDR3 protein, CDR3 DNA. A D gene is named only where the DNA matches it firmly. Clone size is shown for a subset of rows, as once, few, many or a class of expanded clone.

>TRBV5-1|TRBJ2-7|TRBD1|NA
CASSLEFPGQDYEQYF
TGCGCCAGCAGCTTAGAATTCCCGGGACAGGACTACGAGCAGTACTTC
>TRBV4-1|TRBJ2-7|NA|NA
CASSQVSDYEQYF
TGCGCCAGCAGCCAAGTGTCAGACTACGAGCAGTACTTC
>TRBV6-6|TRBJ1-5|TRBD1|NA
CASSYSEQGGQPQHF
TGTGCCAGCAGTTACTCGGAACAGGGGGGTCAGCCCCAGCATTTT
>TRBV6-6|TRBJ1-1|TRBD1|NA
CASSYGTGTEAFF
TGTGCCAGCAGTTACGGGACAGGGACTGAAGCTTTCTTT
>TRBV5-4|TRBJ1-4|NA|once
CASSLKFGEAVGEKLFF
TGTGCCAGCAGCTTGAAGTTCGGGGAGGCAGTTGGGGAAAAACTGTTTTTT
>TRBV9|TRBJ2-7|NA|NA
CASSVAEGNEQYF
TGTGCCAGCAGCGTAGCCGAGGGTAACGAGCAGTACTTC
>TRBV4-3|TRBJ2-1|TRBD2|NA
CASSQESSGGEQFF
TGCGCCAGCAGCCAAGAATCAAGCGGGGGTGAGCAGTTCTTC
>TRBV5-4|TRBJ2-2|TRBD1|NA
CASSLRDRGPDGELFF
TGTGCCAGCAGCTTGAGGGACAGGGGGCCGGACGGGGAGCTGTTTTTT
>TRBV7-9|TRBJ2-1|TRBD1|NA
CSSARTGEQFF
TGTTCCAGCGCCAGGACAGGTGAGCAGTTCTTC
>TRBV5-4|TRBJ2-7|NA|NA
CASSGDTDYEQYF
TGTGCCAGCAGCGGGGACACCGACTACGAGCAGTACTTC
>TRBV5-1|TRBJ1-2|TRBD1|NA
CASSLGQGVLGYTF
TGCGCCAGCAGCTTGGGACAGGGGGTTCTTGGCTACACCTTC
>TRBV30|TRBJ1-2|TRBD1|once
CASMGQGSLGYTF
TGTGCCTCTATGGGACAGGGATCACTGGGCTACACCTTC
>TRBV7-9|TRBJ2-3|TRBD2|NA
CAASKRRASGHTDTQYF
TGTGCCGCCAGCAAACGGAGGGCTAGCGGACACACAGATACGCAGTATTTT
>TRBV27|TRBJ1-6|NA|NA
CASKQYNSPLHF
TGTGCCAGCAAACAGTATAATTCACCCCTCCACTTT
>TRBV7-9|TRBJ2-7|NA|NA
CASSWGTGPRDEQYF
TGTGCCAGCAGCTGGGGTACAGGGCCTCGGGACGAGCAGTACTTC
>TRBV6-1|TRBJ1-5|TRBD1|NA
CASSPGGGSNQPQHF
TGTGCCAGCAGTCCAGGGGGAGGTAGCAATCAGCCCCAGCATTTT